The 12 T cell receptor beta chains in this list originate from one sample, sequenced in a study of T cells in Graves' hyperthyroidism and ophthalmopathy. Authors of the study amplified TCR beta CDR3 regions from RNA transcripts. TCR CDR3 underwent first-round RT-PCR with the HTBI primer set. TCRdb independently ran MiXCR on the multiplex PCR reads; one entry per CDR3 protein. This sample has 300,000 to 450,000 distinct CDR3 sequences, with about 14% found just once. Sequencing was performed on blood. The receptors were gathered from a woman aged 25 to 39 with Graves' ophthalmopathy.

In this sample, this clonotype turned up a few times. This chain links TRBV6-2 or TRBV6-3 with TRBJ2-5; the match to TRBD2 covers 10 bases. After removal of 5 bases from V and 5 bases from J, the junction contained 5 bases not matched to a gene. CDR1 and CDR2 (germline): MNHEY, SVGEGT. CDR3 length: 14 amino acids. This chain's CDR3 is CASSQGLARETQYF. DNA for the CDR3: TGTGCCAGCAGTCAGGGACTAGCGAGGGAGACCCAGTACTTC.

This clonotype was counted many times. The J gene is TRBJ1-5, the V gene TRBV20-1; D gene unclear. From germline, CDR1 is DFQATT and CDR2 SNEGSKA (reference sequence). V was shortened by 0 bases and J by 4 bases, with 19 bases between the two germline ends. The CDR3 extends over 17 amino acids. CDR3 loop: CSARDRWDKGENQPQHF. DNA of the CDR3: TGCAGTGCTAGAGATCGTTGGGATAAGGGAGAAAATCAGCCCCAGCATTTT.

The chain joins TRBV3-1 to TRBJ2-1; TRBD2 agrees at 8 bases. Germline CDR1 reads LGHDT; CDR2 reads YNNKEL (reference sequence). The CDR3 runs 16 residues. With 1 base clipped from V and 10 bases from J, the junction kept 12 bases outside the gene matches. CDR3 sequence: CASSQGGPGGIAEQFF. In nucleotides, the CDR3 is TGTGCCAGCAGCCAAGGTGGGCCGGGGGGGATTGCGGAGCAGTTCTTC.

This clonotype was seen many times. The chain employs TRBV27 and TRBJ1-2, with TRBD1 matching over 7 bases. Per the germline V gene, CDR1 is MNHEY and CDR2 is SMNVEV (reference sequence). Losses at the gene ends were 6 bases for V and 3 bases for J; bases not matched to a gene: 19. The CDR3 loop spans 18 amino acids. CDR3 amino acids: CASRATMVRQGKDYGYTF. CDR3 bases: TGTGCCAGCAGAGCGACGATGGTCCGACAGGGAAAAGACTATGGCTACACCTTC.

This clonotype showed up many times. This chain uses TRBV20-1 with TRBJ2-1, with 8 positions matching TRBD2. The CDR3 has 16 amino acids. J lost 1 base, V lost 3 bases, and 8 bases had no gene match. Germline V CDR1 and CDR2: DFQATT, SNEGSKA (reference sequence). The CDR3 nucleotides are TGCAGTGCTAGGGTACTTAGCGGGGAATCCTACAATGAGCAGTTCTTC. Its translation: CSARVLSGESYNEQFF.

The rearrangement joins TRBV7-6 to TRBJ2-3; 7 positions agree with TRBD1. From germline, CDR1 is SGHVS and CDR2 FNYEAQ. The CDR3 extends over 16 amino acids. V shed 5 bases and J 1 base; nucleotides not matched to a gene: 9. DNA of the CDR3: TGTGCCAGCAGCCCCCGACAGGGACCCCGCACAGATACGCAGTATTTT. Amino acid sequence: CASSPRQGPRTDTQYF.

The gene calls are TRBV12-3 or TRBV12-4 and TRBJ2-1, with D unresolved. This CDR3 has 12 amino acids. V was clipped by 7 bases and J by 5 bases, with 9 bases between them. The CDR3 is CASTTRNNEQFF. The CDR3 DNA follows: TGTGCCAGCACCACTCGGAACAATGAGCAGTTCTTC.

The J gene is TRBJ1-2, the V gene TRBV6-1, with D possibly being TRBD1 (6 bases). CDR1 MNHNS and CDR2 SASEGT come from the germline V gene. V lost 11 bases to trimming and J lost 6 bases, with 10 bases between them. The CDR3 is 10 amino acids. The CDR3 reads CAARGNGYTF. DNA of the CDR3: TGTGCCGCCAGGGGAAATGGCTACACCTTC.

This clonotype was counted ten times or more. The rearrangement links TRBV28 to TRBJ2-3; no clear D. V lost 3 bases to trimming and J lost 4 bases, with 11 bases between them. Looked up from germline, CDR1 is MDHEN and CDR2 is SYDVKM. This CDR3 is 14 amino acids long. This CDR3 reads CASSFRPTPDTQYF. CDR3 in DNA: TGTGCCAGCAGTTTCAGACCTACCCCAGATACGCAGTATTTT.

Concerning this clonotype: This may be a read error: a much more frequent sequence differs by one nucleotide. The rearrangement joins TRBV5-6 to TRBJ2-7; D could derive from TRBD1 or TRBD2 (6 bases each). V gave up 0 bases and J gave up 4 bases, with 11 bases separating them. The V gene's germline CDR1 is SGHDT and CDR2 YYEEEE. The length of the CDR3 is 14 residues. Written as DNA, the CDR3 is TGTGCCAGCAGCTTGGGCGGGACACATTACGAGCAGTACTTC. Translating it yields CASSLGGTHYEQYF.

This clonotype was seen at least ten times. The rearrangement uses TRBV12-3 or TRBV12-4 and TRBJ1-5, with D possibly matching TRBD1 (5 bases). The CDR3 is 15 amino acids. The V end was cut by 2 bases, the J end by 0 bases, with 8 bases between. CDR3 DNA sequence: TGTGCCAGCAGTTTAAGGGGACTTAGCAATCAGCCCCAGCATTTT. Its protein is CASSLRGLSNQPQHF.

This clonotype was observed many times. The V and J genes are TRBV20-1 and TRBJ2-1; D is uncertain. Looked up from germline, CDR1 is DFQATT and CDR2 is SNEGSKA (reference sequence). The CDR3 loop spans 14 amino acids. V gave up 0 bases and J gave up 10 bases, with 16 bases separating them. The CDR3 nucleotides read TGCAGTGCTAGAGACCCCGCCGGGTGGGCGGAGCAGTTCTTC. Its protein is CSARDPAGWAEQFF.